A selection of T cell receptor beta chains follows, all from one sample in a study of T cell responses to AZD1222 COVID-19 vaccine. Sequencing used immunoSEQ multiplex PCR; TCRdb keeps in-frame clones, though not all of them. In the table there are 77,000 or so clones, around 87% of which are singletons. This specimen was peripheral blood, taken 28 days after the second AZD1222 dose. The receptors here all came from an adult who received the AZD1222 COVID-19 vaccine. The CDR3 runs from the conserved cysteine through the conserved F or W. The D gene is left open where the match is weak. Rows give clone size only sometimes, using once, few, many, or a class for an expanded clone.

DNA	CDR3	D	size	J	V
TGTGCCAGCAGCACCGGGACAGGGTCCTACAATGAGCAGTTCTTC	CASSTGTGSYNEQFF	TRBD1	once	TRBJ2-1	TRBV27
TGCGCCAGCAGCTTGGACTCACTCACAGATACGCAGTATTTT	CASSLDSLTDTQYF	-	-	TRBJ2-3	TRBV5-1
TGTGCCAGCAGTTTATTACAGCTAAATCAGCCCCAGCATTTT	CASSLLQLNQPQHF	-	-	TRBJ1-5	TRBV28
TGTGCCAGCAGTCTCAATCCCGACAGGGCCACCGGTGGCTACACCTTC	CASSLNPDRATGGYTF	TRBD1	-	TRBJ1-2	TRBV3-1/TRBV3-2
TGTGCCAGCAGCGCCGGACTAGCGGGGAACACCGGGGAGCTGTTTTTT	CASSAGLAGNTGELFF	TRBD2	-	TRBJ2-2	TRBV9
TGTGCCATCAGGGGAGGGGATGAAAAACTGTTTTTT	CAIRGGDEKLFF	-	-	TRBJ1-4	TRBV6-6
TGTGCCAGCAGTTCAGACGGACTAAATCAGCCCCAGCATTTT	CASSSDGLNQPQHF	-	-	TRBJ1-5	TRBV7-9
TGTGCCAGCAGCCGTGGACTTACTGACGAGCAGTACTTC	CASSRGLTDEQYF	-	many	TRBJ2-7	TRBV7-3
TGCGCCAGCAGCGTAAGGGTAGGGGGTTACGGCTACACCTTC	CASSVRVGGYGYTF	-	-	TRBJ1-2	TRBV4-1
TGTGCCAGCAGCTTAAGATTGAACACTGAAGCTTTCTTT	CASSLRLNTEAFF	-	-	TRBJ1-1	TRBV11-3
TGTGCCTCTCGGGGCCCAGGCGCTGAAGCTTTCTTT	CASRGPGAEAFF	-	-	TRBJ1-1	TRBV2
TGTGCCAGCAGTGAAACTAGCGGGGGGATCTACGAGCAGTACTTC	CASSETSGGIYEQYF	TRBD2	-	TRBJ2-7	TRBV27
TGTGCCAGTAGTATAATGGGGGCATCCGGGGAGCTGTTTTTT	CASSIMGASGELFF	-	-	TRBJ2-2	TRBV19
TGTGCCAGCAGTAAAAAACACCGCTCTGGAAACACCATATATTTT	CASSKKHRSGNTIYF	-	-	TRBJ1-3	TRBV28
TGTGCCAGCAGCTTAGGAAGTGCCGCAGGTCAGCCCCAGCATTTT	CASSLGSAAGQPQHF	-	-	TRBJ1-5	TRBV7-2
TGTGCCAGCAGCTTAGCCGCCGGGGGAATAAGCAATCAGCCCCAGCATTTT	CASSLAAGGISNQPQHF	-	-	TRBJ1-5	TRBV7-2
TGTGCCAGCGTTGGCGGGGGTTATAGCAATCAGCCCCAGCATTTT	CASVGGGYSNQPQHF	-	-	TRBJ1-5	TRBV6-5
TGCGCCAGCAGGGGATCTAGCCCCTCCGGGGAGCTGTTTTTT	CASRGSSPSGELFF	-	-	TRBJ2-2	TRBV5-1
TGTGCCAGCAGTTTCTCGCCGGATGGGCCCCCCTACGAGCAGTACTTC	CASSFSPDGPPYEQYF	-	-	TRBJ2-7	TRBV7-9